The 12 T cell receptor beta chains reported below all come from one sample, sequenced in a study of T cells in Graves' hyperthyroidism and ophthalmopathy. TCR beta CDR3 regions were amplified from RNA. The HTBI primer set served for first-round RT-PCR of the TCR CDR3. TCRdb re-called the multiplex PCR reads through MiXCR, storing one row per CDR3 protein. The sample lists 490,000 or so distinct CDR3 sequences, approximately 23% occurring once. The sequencing sample was made of blood. These receptors were taken from a woman between 65 and 79 years old with Graves' ophthalmopathy.

This clonotype has just a few counts. The V and J genes are TRBV7-2 and TRBJ2-5; no firm D call. The V end was cut by 1 base, the J end by 5 bases, with 8 bases between. CDR1 is SGHTA and CDR2 is FQGNSA in the germline V gene. This CDR3 is built from 13 residues. This CDR3 reads CASSLDTRETQYF. The CDR3 coding sequence is TGTGCCAGCAGCTTAGACACCAGGGAGACCCAGTACTTC.

Ten or more counts support this clonotype. A read error may explain this, as a much larger clone is one base away. CDR3 sequence (DNA): TGTGCCAGCAGGTACCAAGAGACCCAGTACTTC. It encodes CASRYQETQYF. This sequence joins TRBV12-3 or TRBV12-4 and TRBJ2-5; no definite D call. The CDR3 sequence is 11 residues long. V lost 6 bases and J lost 0, with 2 bases in between.

This clonotype has at least ten counts. The rearrangement joins TRBV13 to TRBJ2-1, with D possibly TRBD2 on 5 matching bases. Germline V gives CDR1 PRHDT, CDR2 FYEKMQ (reference sequence). There are 14 residues in the CDR3. Trimming pared 4 bases from V and 1 base from J, leaving 8 bases between. CDR3 bases: TGTGCCAGCAGCTCCGAGCGGTCCTACAATGAGCAGTTCTTC. Translating it yields CASSSERSYNEQFF.

V is TRBV29-1 and J is TRBJ2-5; D might be TRBD1 (6 bases). Germline V gene data show CDR1 as SQVTM and CDR2 as ANQGSEA. The CDR3 runs 12 residues. Between the trimmed V and J ends, which lost 4 bases and 1 base, there was a span of 7 bases. The CDR3 loop reads CSVARGQETQYF. CDR3 DNA sequence: TGCAGCGTTGCCAGGGGCCAAGAGACCCAGTACTTC.

The chain employs TRBV10-3 and TRBJ2-7; D could derive from TRBD1 or TRBD2 (6 bases each). This CDR3 region has 15 residues. Trimming took 5 bases from V and 2 from J, leaving 16 bases between them. In germline, CDR1 is ENHRY, CDR2 SYGVKD. In nucleotides, the CDR3 is TGTGCCATCAGTAGACTGACAGGCGGGACCTACGAGCAGTACTTC. Its translation is CAISRLTGGTYEQYF.

The chain joins TRBV7-6 to TRBJ2-7, with 8 bases that match TRBD1. Trimming at V came to 5 bases and at J to 3 bases, leaving 6 bases not matched to a gene. There are 14 residues in the CDR3. From germline, CDR1 is SGHVS and CDR2 FNYEAQ. The CDR3 DNA follows: TGTGCCAGCAGCATGGGGACAGGATTCTACGAGCAGTACTTC. Its translation: CASSMGTGFYEQYF.

The rearrangement links TRBV3-1 to TRBJ2-2; D assignment may be TRBD1 or TRBD2 (5 bases each). Germline V CDR1 and CDR2: LGHDT, YNNKEL (reference sequence). Trimming shortened V by 6 bases and J by 0 bases, and 8 bases separated the two germline ends. The CDR3 runs 14 residues. CDR3 in amino acids: CASRRGPNTGELFF. Written as DNA, the CDR3 is TGTGCCAGCAGACGGGGACCGAACACCGGGGAGCTGTTTTTT.

This sequence joins TRBV19 and TRBJ1-1; D perhaps matches TRBD1 (5 bases). Germline V lookup: CDR1 LNHDA, CDR2 SQIVND (reference sequence). V was clipped by 7 bases and J by 1 base, with 10 bases between them. The CDR3 is made up of 13 amino acids. The CDR3 region is CASNWDRNTEAFF. In nucleotides, the CDR3 is TGTGCCAGTAACTGGGACCGGAACACTGAAGCTTTCTTT.

This clonotype was observed a handful of times. The chain recombines TRBV29-1 with TRBJ1-1, with D possibly TRBD1 on 6 matching bases. CDR3 length: 14 residues. Germline lookup yields CDR1 SQVTM and CDR2 ANQGSEA. The germline V and J ends were trimmed by 0 bases and 2 bases, with 10 bases remaining between them. The CDR3 sequence: CSVEDSGQNTEAFF. The DNA of the CDR3 is TGCAGCGTTGAAGACTCGGGACAAAACACTGAAGCTTTCTTT.

This rearrangement joins TRBV30 to TRBJ1-6; no clear D. CDR1 and CDR2 (germline): GTSNPN, SVGIG (reference sequence). The CDR3 spans 13 residues. V lost 0 bases and J 10 bases, leaving 10 bases between the germline ends. This CDR3 is CAWSVREGSPLHF. The CDR3 DNA sequence: TGTGCCTGGAGTGTACGGGAGGGATCACCCCTCCACTTT.

This chain connects TRBV20-1 to TRBJ1-1; D may be TRBD1 (5 bases). The CDR3 extends over 10 amino acids. Trimming cost V 6 bases and J 8 bases, with 10 bases left between them. Germline CDR1 and CDR2: DFQATT and SNEGSKA (reference sequence). The CDR3 loop reads CSAGTLEAFF. The CDR3 DNA reads TGCAGTGCAGGGACTTTGGAAGCTTTCTTT.

The sample holds many counts of this clonotype. The V gene is TRBV30, the J gene TRBJ2-3; TRBD2 is a possible D gene (5 bases). Germline V gene sequence: CDR1 GTSNPN, CDR2 SVGIG (reference sequence). The CDR3 is made up of 15 amino acids. Trimming cost V 4 bases and J 6 bases, with 20 bases left between them. As DNA, the CDR3 is TGTGCCTGGAAATACGTAGGCGGAGGCGGGGATACGCAGTATTTT. This codes for CAWKYVGGGGDTQYF.